These 30 T cell receptor beta chains were sequenced from one sample in a study of CD8 T cells in ankylosing spondylitis. TCRdb re-derived calls from the 5' RACE reads in MiXCR, one entry per CDR3 protein. The sample lists more than 300,000 distinct CDR3 sequences, approximately 10% occurring once. The sequenced sample consisted of blood, either unsorted or a sorted T cell fraction (not recorded which). These TCRs come from a female donor with ankylosing spondylitis or in good health (not recorded which).

This clonotype was observed at least ten times. The gene calls are TRBV10-3 and TRBJ2-2; D is undetermined. There are 17 residues in the CDR3. V was pared by 6 bases and J by 0 bases, with 17 bases between. Germline V lookup: CDR1 ENHRY, CDR2 SYGVKD. CDR3 nucleotides: TGTGCCATCAGACTTTCCTCTTGGGATCCGAACACCGGGGAGCTGTTTTTT. Its protein is CAIRLSSWDPNTGELFF.

Many counts were recorded for this clonotype. The J gene is TRBJ1-2, the V gene TRBV20-1; no clear D gene. Per germline, CDR1 DFQATT and CDR2 SNEGSKA (reference sequence). CDR3 size: 13 residues. V gave up 6 bases and J gave up 4 bases, with 15 bases separating them. DNA of the CDR3: TGCAGTGCACCAACTTCCAGCGGCTATGGCTACACCTTC. As protein: CSAPTSSGYGYTF.

This clonotype has only a few counts. V usage is TRBV28 and J usage is TRBJ2-7; D not certain. Trimming left V 4 bases short and J 5 bases short, with 6 bases between. CDR1 and CDR2 from the germline V gene are MDHEN and SYDVKM. CDR3 length: 11 residues. The CDR3 coding sequence is TGTGCCAGCAGTTATTTCGACGAGCAGTACTTC. Residues: CASSYFDEQYF.

This clonotype was counted at least ten times. This sequence joins TRBV7-2 and TRBJ2-3; D ambiguous. The CDR3 consists of 14 residues. Germline CDR1 SGHTA, CDR2 FQGNSA. V lost 4 bases and J 3 bases, leaving 11 bases between the germline ends. CDR3: CASSSELITDTQYF. DNA of the CDR3: TGTGCCAGCAGCTCAGAATTGATTACAGATACGCAGTATTTT.

This clonotype was observed at least ten times. The J gene is TRBJ1-5, the V gene TRBV5-1; the D gene is possibly TRBD1 (5 bases). V was pared by 4 bases and J by 4 bases, with 9 bases between. Germline loops: CDR1 SGHRS, CDR2 YFSETQ. CDR3 size: 13 residues. The CDR3 nucleotides are TGCGCCAGCAGCCAGGGATCTAATCAGCCCCAGCATTTT. The encoded protein is CASSQGSNQPQHF. Based on the CDR3 plus reference TRBV5-1 and TRBJ1-5, the full variable domain is KAGVTQTPRYLIKTRGQQVTLSCSPISGHRSVSWYQQTPGQGLQFLFEYFSETQRNKGNFPGRFSGRQFSNSRSEMNVSTLELGDSALYLCASSQGSNQPQHFGDGTRLSIL.

This clonotype was recorded many times. The chain uses TRBV27 and TRBJ2-7; D is undetermined. Germline values: CDR1 MNHEY, CDR2 SMNVEV (reference sequence). The CDR3 sequence is 13 residues long. The V end lost 0 bases, the J end lost 5 bases, and 8 bases lay between the germline ends. The chain's CDR3 is CASSLSNWNEQYF. CDR3 in DNA: TGTGCCAGCAGTTTATCGAATTGGAACGAGCAGTACTTC.

Only a few counts were recorded for this clonotype. The rearrangement joins TRBV6-2 or TRBV6-3 to TRBJ2-1; possibly TRBD1 for D (6 bases). Germline V gives CDR1 MNHEY, CDR2 SVGEGT. This CDR3 contains 16 residues. V lost 5 bases and J lost 0, with 14 bases in between. CDR3 protein: CASSRSGVSSYNEQFF. CDR3 nucleotide sequence: TGTGCCAGCAGTCGATCAGGGGTTAGCTCCTACAATGAGCAGTTCTTC.

This clonotype was detected ten times or more. V is TRBV5-1 and J is TRBJ2-2, with TRBD1 as a possible D gene (5 bases). This CDR3 is 17 amino acids long. Looked up from germline, CDR1 is SGHRS and CDR2 is YFSETQ. Trimming took 2 bases from V and 5 from J, leaving 19 bases between them. The CDR3 bases are TGCGCCAGCAGCTTTTCCCCGGCAGGGAAGTTGACCGGGGAGCTGTTTTTT. The encoded protein is CASSFSPAGKLTGELFF. Looking up the rest from reference TRBV5-1 and TRBJ2-2 gives the full variable domain: KAGVTQTPRYLIKTRGQQVTLSCSPISGHRSVSWYQQTPGQGLQFLFEYFSETQRNKGNFPGRFSGRQFSNSRSEMNVSTLELGDSALYLCASSFSPAGKLTGELFFGEGSRLTVL.

Concerning this clonotype: One junction end does not reproduce the germline sequence, and a read error may be involved. The rearrangement joins TRBV2 to TRBJ2-1, with 11 positions matching TRBD2. Germline V lookup: CDR1 SNHLY, CDR2 FYNNEI. This CDR3 comprises 14 residues. DNA for the CDR3: TGTGCCAGCAGTCAAGCCGGGACTAGCGGTAAGCAGTTCTTC. It translates to CASSQAGTSGKQFF.

This clonotype has a count of ten or more. The V gene is TRBV12-3 or TRBV12-4, the J gene TRBJ2-2, with 8 bases identical to TRBD1. The CDR3 has 15 residues. Trimming at V came to 4 bases and at J to 7 bases, leaving 8 bases not matched to a gene. The CDR3 region is CASSYSAGGRGELFF. In DNA, the CDR3 is TGTGCCAGCAGTTATAGTGCAGGGGGCCGCGGGGAGCTGTTTTTT.

Many counts were recorded for this clonotype. J is TRBJ2-1 and V is TRBV12-3 or TRBV12-4, with TRBD2 matching over 13 bases. The CDR3 has 17 residues. V shed 7 bases, J shed 8 bases, and the junction held 14 bases outside the gene matches. The CDR3: CASTSRRGLAGNYEQFF. CDR3 nucleotide sequence: TGTGCCAGCACCTCCCGCCGGGGACTAGCGGGAAACTATGAGCAGTTCTTC.

This clonotype has a handful of counts. V and J are TRBV27 and TRBJ2-7, with a possible D match to TRBD2 (5 bases). The CDR3 has 13 residues. V shed 5 bases and J shed 3 bases, with 11 bases lying between them. Germline values: CDR1 MNHEY, CDR2 SMNVEV (reference sequence). CDR3 nucleotide sequence: TGTGCCAGCAGTCTAGCACCGTACTACGAGCAGTACTTC. This translates into CASSLAPYYEQYF.

The sample holds many counts of this clonotype. This sequence joins TRBV29-1 and TRBJ1-2; 8 nucleotides agree with TRBD1. This CDR3 region has 15 residues. CDR1 is SQVTM, CDR2 ANQGSEA, per germline. Trimming took 4 bases from V and 6 from J; bases not matched to a gene: 13. CDR3 nucleotide sequence: TGCAGCGTTGGGAGGGACAGGCCGCCCCGAGATGGCTACACCTTC. Protein: CSVGRDRPPRDGYTF.

This clonotype was observed at least ten times. The rearrangement joins TRBV24-1 to TRBJ1-5; TRBD1 might be the D (6 bases). The CDR3 is 15 residues long. Germline V gene sequence: CDR1 KGHDR, CDR2 SFDVKD. Between the trimmed V and J ends, which lost 8 bases and 4 bases, there was a span of 17 bases. The CDR3 spells CATIGTDRWNQPQHF. As DNA, the CDR3 is TGTGCCACCATCGGGACGGACAGATGGAATCAGCCCCAGCATTTT.

CDR3 nucleotides: TGTGCCAGCAGTTTGGGGGTACTGCGCTCTGGGGCCAACGTCCTGACTTTC. Its translation: CASSLGVLRSGANVLTF. The V gene is TRBV7-2, the J gene TRBJ2-6; D may match TRBD1 or TRBD2 (5 bases each). This CDR3 is 17 amino acids long. Trimming took off 6 bases at V and 0 bases at J, with 15 bases between the two ends. Germline V gene lookup returns CDR1 SGHTA and CDR2 FQGNSA. Filled out from reference TRBV7-2 and TRBJ2-6, the complete variable domain reads GAGVSQSPSNKVTEKGKDVELRCDPISGHTALYWYRQSLGQGLEFLIYFQGNSAPDKSGLPSDRFSAERTGGSVSTLTIQRTQQEDSAVYLCASSLGVLRSGANVLTFGAGSRLTVL.

In its sample, this clonotype was seen many times. V usage is TRBV20-1 and J usage is TRBJ2-1, with TRBD2 as a possible D gene (7 bases). The CDR3 runs 15 residues. In germline, CDR1 is DFQATT, CDR2 SNEGSKA (reference sequence). Trimming cost V 0 bases and J 6 bases, with 15 bases left between them. The CDR3 loop is CSARDAGAGGNEQFF. The CDR3 DNA sequence: TGCAGTGCTAGAGATGCGGGGGCAGGAGGCAATGAGCAGTTCTTC.

This clonotype was counted at least ten times. In DNA, the CDR3 is TGTGCCAGCACTCTTACGTTTGGGGGACTCTACGAGCAGTACTTC. Translated: CASTLTFGGLYEQYF. The chain uses TRBV28 and TRBJ2-7; D possibly corresponds to TRBD2 (6 bases). Trimming removed 7 bases at V and 3 bases at J, with 19 bases between. Germline-derived CDR1 and CDR2 are MDHEN and SYDVKM. CDR3 length: 15 amino acids. Using reference TRBV28 and TRBJ2-7 for the parts outside the CDR3, the full variable domain is DVKVTQSSRYLVKRTGEKVFLECVQDMDHENMFWYRQDPGLGLRLIYFSYDVKMKEKGDIPEGYSVSREKKERFSLILESASTNQTSMYLCASTLTFGGLYEQYFGPGTRLTVT.

The V gene is TRBV11-2, the J gene TRBJ2-1; unclear D gene. CDR3 length: 14 residues. Trimming left V 1 base short and J 8 bases short, with 12 bases between. CDR1 SGHAT and CDR2 FQNNGV come from the germline V gene. CDR3: CASSLARLLHEQFF. CDR3 DNA sequence: TGTGCCAGCAGCTTAGCCCGGCTTCTACATGAGCAGTTCTTC.

This clonotype was found many times. The rearrangement joins TRBV7-9 to TRBJ2-7; a weak D match, TRBD2 (5 bases). Germline CDR1 reads SEHNR; CDR2 reads FQNEAQ (reference sequence). CDR3 length: 15 amino acids. V was pared by 0 bases and J by 5 bases, with 14 bases between. The chain's CDR3 is CASSLAARTSNEQYF. DNA for the CDR3: TGTGCCAGCAGCTTAGCTGCCAGGACTTCTAACGAGCAGTACTTC.

This clonotype was detected ten times or more. This chain joins TRBV27 and TRBJ2-3; 11 bases match TRBD2. This CDR3 contains 15 residues. Germline loops: CDR1 MNHEY, CDR2 SMNVEV (reference sequence). Trimming cost V 6 bases and J 5 bases; bases outside gene matches: 7. CDR3 amino acids: CASSPLAGVVDTQYF. The CDR3 DNA reads as TGTGCCAGCAGCCCACTAGCGGGAGTTGTAGATACGCAGTATTTT.

The J gene is TRBJ1-1, the V gene TRBV5-8; possible D gene TRBD1, 6 bases. The CDR3 runs 15 residues. V dropped 7 bases and J dropped 5 bases, with 21 bases sitting between them. The germline CDR1 and CDR2 sequences are SGHTS and YDEGEE. The CDR3 spells CASLAWHRGRTEAFF. The CDR3 coding sequence is TGTGCCAGCCTAGCTTGGCATAGGGGGAGGACTGAAGCTTTCTTT. Using reference TRBV5-8 and TRBJ1-1 for the parts outside the CDR3, the full variable domain is EAGVTQSPTHLIKTRGQQATLRCSPISGHTSVYWYQQALGLGLQFLLWYDEGEERNRGNFPPRFSGRQFPNYSSELNVNALELEDSALYLCASLAWHRGRTEAFFGQGTRLTVV.

V is TRBV20-1 and J is TRBJ2-7; possibly TRBD1 for D (6 bases). Trimming took 0 bases from V and 2 from J, leaving 11 bases between them. CDR3 length: 14 residues. The germline gives CDR1 DFQATT, CDR2 SNEGSKA (reference sequence). This chain's CDR3 is CSARDVRGTYEQYF. The CDR3 region has the DNA TGCAGTGCTAGAGATGTGAGGGGGACCTACGAGCAGTACTTC.

There are many counts of this clonotype. For the CDR3, the DNA is TGCAGTGCTAGAGTTGAATCGAACACCGGGGAGCTGTTTTTT. It encodes CSARVESNTGELFF. This chain connects TRBV20-1 to TRBJ2-2; D remains ambiguous. CDR3 length: 14 amino acids. Germline-derived CDR1 and CDR2 are DFQATT and SNEGSKA (reference sequence). V lost 1 base and J 0 bases, leaving 6 bases between the germline ends.

The genes are TRBV19 and TRBJ1-5; 7 bases fit TRBD1. CDR3 length: 14 amino acids. V dropped 4 bases and J dropped 3; count of bases not matched to a gene: 3. Germline values: CDR1 LNHDA, CDR2 SQIVND (reference sequence). This CDR3 reads CASSTTGDNQPQHF. In nucleotides, the CDR3 is TGTGCCAGTAGTACAACAGGGGACAATCAGCCCCAGCATTTT.

This clonotype was picked up a small number of times. This chain joins TRBV7-3 and TRBJ2-3, with 9 bases fitting TRBD2. Trimming took 3 bases from V and 5 from J; bases not matched to a gene: 6. The CDR3 extends over 15 amino acids. Germline values: CDR1 SGHTA, CDR2 FQGTGA. DNA of the CDR3: TGTGCCAGCAGCTTTCGGCGGGGGGGTGGAGATACGCAGTATTTT. Protein: CASSFRRGGGDTQYF.

V usage is TRBV7-8 and J usage is TRBJ2-7; D is undetermined. Trimming left V 4 bases short and J 3 bases short, with 10 bases between. The CDR3 is 13 residues long. CDR1 SGHVS and CDR2 FQNEAQ come from the germline V gene. For the CDR3, the DNA is TGTGCCAGCAGCTCCGGACGGGTCTACGAGCAGTACTTC. Amino acid sequence: CASSSGRVYEQYF.

The table lists this clonotype with many counts. This chain joins TRBV28 and TRBJ1-5, with D hard to call. This CDR3 is built from 12 residues. With 8 bases removed from V and 6 bases from J, the gap between germline ends came to 11 bases. In germline, CDR1 is MDHEN, CDR2 SYDVKM. CDR3 nucleotide sequence: TGTGCCAGCCGAGATGCGATTCAGCCCCAGCATTTT. Its protein is CASRDAIQPQHF.

This clonotype was counted at least ten times. The V and J genes are TRBV5-1 and TRBJ2-7, with TRBD2 as a possible D gene (7 bases). The CDR3 has 17 residues. V lost 1 base to trimming and J lost 0 bases, with 17 bases between them. CDR1 is SGHRS and CDR2 is YFSETQ in the germline V gene. The CDR3 DNA is TGCGCCAGCAGCTTGAATGAGGCGGGGGCCAGCTCCTACGAGCAGTACTTC. Residues: CASSLNEAGASSYEQYF. The full variable domain, with the rest looked up from reference TRBV5-1 and TRBJ2-7, is KAGVTQTPRYLIKTRGQQVTLSCSPISGHRSVSWYQQTPGQGLQFLFEYFSETQRNKGNFPGRFSGRQFSNSRSEMNVSTLELGDSALYLCASSLNEAGASSYEQYFGPGTRLTVT.

The chain links TRBV10-2 to TRBJ1-6; possibly TRBD1 for D (6 bases). CDR3 size: 15 residues. Trimming removed 10 bases at V and 7 bases at J, with 20 bases between. CDR1 is WSHSY, CDR2 SAAADI, per germline. The CDR3 bases are TGCGCCACCGGGGGAACAGGGTCTACCAATTCACCCCTCCACTTT. Protein product: CATGGTGSTNSPLHF.

Worth noting for this clonotype: A read error may explain this, as a much larger clone is one base away. This sequence joins TRBV20-1 and TRBJ1-3; D remains unclear. V shed 6 bases and J shed 6 bases, with 21 bases lying between them. This CDR3 spans 15 amino acids. The V gene's germline CDR1 is DFQATT and CDR2 SNEGSKA (reference sequence). Here the CDR3 DNA reads TGCAGTGCGGTCGCTTCGGGGAAGGCACTAAACACCATATATTTT. Translating gives CSAVASGKALNTIYF.